This TCR beta chain was recorded in a study of cytomegalovirus exposure and HLA in healthy donors. Study results and caveats: HLA-A and HLA-B allele assignments for most subjects were reportedly predicted accurately using TCR beta sequences. Investigators reported 164 TCR beta chains as tied to cytomegalovirus. Evidence from a later analysis indicated that most CMV-associated TCR beta chains looked HLA-restricted.

Comments on this clone: What it recognizes is unknown.

Amplification used 60 Vbeta primers and 13 Jbeta primers. The assay was immunoSEQ multiplex PCR, and TCRdb's table has in-frame clones only and misses some. The table has 180,000 or so clones, roughly 75% seen once. V trimming: 6 bases; J trimming: 3 bases; junction bases outside the gene matches: 6. Germline assignment: CDR1 SGHTA and CDR2 FQGTGA. This CDR3 region has 15 residues. This chain uses TRBV7-3 with TRBJ2-1; 9 positions agree with TRBD2. Sequenced input: PBMCs. The sequence derives from a woman in her thirties or forties in good health and CMV-seropositive. The DNA of the CDR3 is TGTGCCAGCAGGACTAGCGGTTCCCTCTACAATGAGCAGTTCTTC. Protein product: CASRTSGSLYNEQFF.